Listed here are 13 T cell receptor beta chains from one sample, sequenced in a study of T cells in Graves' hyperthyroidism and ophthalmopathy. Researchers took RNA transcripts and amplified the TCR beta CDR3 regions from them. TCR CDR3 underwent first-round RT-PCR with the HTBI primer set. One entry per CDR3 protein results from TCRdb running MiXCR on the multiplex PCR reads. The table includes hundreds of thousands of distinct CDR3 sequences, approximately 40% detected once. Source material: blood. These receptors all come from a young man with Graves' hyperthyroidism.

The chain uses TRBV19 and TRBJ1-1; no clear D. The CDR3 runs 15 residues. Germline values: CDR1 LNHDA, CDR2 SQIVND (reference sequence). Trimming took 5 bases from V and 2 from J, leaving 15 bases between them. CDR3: CASSPDPWTNTEAFF. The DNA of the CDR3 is TGTGCCAGTAGTCCGGACCCGTGGACCAACACTGAAGCTTTCTTT.

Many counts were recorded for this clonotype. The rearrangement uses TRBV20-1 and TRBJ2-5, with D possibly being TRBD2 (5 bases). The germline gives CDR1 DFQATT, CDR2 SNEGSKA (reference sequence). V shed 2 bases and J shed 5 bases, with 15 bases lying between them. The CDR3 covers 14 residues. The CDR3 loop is CSARSGIGKETQYF. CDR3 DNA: TGCAGTGCTAGATCCGGGATAGGCAAGGAGACCCAGTACTTC.

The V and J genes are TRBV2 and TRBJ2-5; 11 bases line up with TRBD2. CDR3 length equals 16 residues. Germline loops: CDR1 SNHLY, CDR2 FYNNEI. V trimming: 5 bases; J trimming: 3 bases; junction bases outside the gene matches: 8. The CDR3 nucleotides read TGTGCCAGCAGTTCCCATGATAGCGGGGGGGAAGAGACCCAGTACTTC. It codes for CASSSHDSGGEETQYF.

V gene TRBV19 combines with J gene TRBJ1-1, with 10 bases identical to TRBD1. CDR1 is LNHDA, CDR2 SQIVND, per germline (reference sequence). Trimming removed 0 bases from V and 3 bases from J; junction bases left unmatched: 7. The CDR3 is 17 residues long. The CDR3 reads CASSIDPDRGRDTEAFF. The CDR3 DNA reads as TGTGCCAGTAGTATAGACCCGGACAGGGGGAGGGACACTGAAGCTTTCTTT.

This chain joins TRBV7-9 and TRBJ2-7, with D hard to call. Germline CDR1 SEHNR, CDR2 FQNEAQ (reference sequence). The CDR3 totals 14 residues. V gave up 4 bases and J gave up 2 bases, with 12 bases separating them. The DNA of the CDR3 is TGTGCCAGCAGCTACGAGACGGGTCCCTACGAGCAGTACTTC. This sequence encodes CASSYETGPYEQYF.

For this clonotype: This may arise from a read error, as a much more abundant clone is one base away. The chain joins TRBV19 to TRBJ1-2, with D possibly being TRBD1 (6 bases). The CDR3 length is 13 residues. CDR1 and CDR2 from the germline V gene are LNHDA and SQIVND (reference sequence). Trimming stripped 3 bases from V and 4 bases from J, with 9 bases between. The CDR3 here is CASSMDSGYGYTF. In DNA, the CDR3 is TGTGCCAGTAGTATGGACAGCGGCTATGGCTACACCTTC.

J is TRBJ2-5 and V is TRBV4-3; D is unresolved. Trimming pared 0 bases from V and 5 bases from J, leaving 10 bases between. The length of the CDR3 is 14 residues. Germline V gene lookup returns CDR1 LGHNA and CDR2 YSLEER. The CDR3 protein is CASSQELRAETQYF. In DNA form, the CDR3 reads TGCGCCAGCAGCCAAGAACTACGGGCGGAGACCCAGTACTTC.

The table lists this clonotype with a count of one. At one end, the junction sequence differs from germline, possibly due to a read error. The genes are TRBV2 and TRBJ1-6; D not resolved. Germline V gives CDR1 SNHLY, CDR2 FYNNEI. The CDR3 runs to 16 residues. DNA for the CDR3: TGTGCCATCAGTGAGTCGGAGGACCTCAGTAATTCACCCCTCCACTTT. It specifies CAISESEDLSNSPLHF.

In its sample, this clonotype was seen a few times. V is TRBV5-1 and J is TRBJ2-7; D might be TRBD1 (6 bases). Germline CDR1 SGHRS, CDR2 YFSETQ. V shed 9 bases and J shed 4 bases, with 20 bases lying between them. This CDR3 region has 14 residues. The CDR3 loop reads CATVGMAGDYEQYF. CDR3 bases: TGCGCCACCGTTGGCATGGCAGGGGATTACGAGCAGTACTTC. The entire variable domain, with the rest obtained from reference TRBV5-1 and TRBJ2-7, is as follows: KAGVTQTPRYLIKTRGQQVTLSCSPISGHRSVSWYQQTPGQGLQFLFEYFSETQRNKGNFPGRFSGRQFSNSRSEMNVSTLELGDSALYLCATVGMAGDYEQYFGPGTRLTVT.

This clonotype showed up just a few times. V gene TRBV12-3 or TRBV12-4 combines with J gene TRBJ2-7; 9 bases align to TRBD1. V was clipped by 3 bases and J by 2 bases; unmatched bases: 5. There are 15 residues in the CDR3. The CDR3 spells CASSFGQGPTYEQYF. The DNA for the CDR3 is TGTGCCAGCAGTTTTGGACAGGGGCCGACCTACGAGCAGTACTTC.

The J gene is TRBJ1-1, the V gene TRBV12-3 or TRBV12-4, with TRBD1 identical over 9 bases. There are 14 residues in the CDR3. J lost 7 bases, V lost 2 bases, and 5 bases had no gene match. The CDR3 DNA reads TGTGCCAGCAGTTTAATGGGACAGGGTAGTGAAGCTTTCTTT. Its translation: CASSLMGQGSEAFF.

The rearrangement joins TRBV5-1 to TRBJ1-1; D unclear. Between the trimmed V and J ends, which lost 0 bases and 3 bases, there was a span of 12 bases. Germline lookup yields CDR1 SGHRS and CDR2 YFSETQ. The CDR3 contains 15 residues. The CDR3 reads CASSLALWGDTEAFF. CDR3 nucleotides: TGCGCCAGCAGCTTGGCCTTATGGGGAGACACTGAAGCTTTCTTT.

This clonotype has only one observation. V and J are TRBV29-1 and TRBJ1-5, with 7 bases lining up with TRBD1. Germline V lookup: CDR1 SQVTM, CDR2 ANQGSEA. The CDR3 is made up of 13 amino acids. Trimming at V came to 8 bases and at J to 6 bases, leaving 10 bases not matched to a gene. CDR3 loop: CSSETGYGQPQHF. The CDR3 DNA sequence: TGCAGCAGTGAGACAGGGTACGGTCAGCCCCAGCATTTT. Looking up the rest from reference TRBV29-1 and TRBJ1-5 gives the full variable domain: SAVISQKPSRDICQRGTSLTIQCQVDSQVTMMFWYRQQPGQSLTLIATANQGSEATYESGFVIDKFPISRPNLTFSTLTVSNMSPEDSSIYLCSSETGYGQPQHFGDGTRLSIL.